Reported below is one T cell receptor (beta chain). The treatment was: randomized to nivolumab then ipilimumab (arm A) or the reverse (arm B). No patient had prior DNA-damaging chemotherapy. Live CD3+CD8+ CD19− CD56− cells were sorted from PBMCs. This sample stems from a study of sequential checkpoint blockade in melanoma. Across the study: Randomization was 1:1 between first-line nivolumab→ipilimumab and ipilimumab→nivolumab. Both treatment sequences were followed by maintenance nivolumab.

Data came from immunoSEQ multiplex PCR; TCRdb stores just in-frame clones and leaves some out. The sample includes about 20,000 clones, roughly four fifths of them seen just once. V was clipped by 4 bases and J by 7 bases; unmatched bases: 11. The CDR3 contains 17 residues. Germline CDR1 SGHTS, CDR2 YDEGEE. This receptor was identified in a human donor with melanoma. The starting material was CD8+ T cells sorted from blood (inferred from file names), obtained from a patient given nivolumab and ipilimumab in sequence. J is TRBJ2-2 and V is TRBV5-8, with 12 bases aligning to TRBD2. The CDR3 nucleotides are TGTGCCAGCAGCCAAGAGTCTAGCGGGGGGGCCAACGGGGAGCTGTTTTTT. Its translation: CASSQESSGGANGELFF.